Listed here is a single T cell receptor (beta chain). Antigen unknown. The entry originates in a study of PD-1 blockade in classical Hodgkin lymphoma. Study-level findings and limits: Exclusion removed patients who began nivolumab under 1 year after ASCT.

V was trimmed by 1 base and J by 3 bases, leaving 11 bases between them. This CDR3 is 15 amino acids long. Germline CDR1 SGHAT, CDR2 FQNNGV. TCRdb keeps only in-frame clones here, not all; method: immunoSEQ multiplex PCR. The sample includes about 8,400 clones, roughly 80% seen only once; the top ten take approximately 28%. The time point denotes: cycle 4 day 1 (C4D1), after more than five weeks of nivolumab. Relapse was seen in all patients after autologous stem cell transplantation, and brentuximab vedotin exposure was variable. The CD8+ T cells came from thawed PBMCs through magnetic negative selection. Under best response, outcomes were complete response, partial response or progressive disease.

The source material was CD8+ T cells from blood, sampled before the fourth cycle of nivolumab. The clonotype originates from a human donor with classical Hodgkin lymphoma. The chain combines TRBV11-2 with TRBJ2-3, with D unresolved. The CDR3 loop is CASSLGSVQTDTQYF. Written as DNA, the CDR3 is TGTGCCAGCAGCTTAGGGTCGGTCCAAACAGATACGCAGTATTTT.